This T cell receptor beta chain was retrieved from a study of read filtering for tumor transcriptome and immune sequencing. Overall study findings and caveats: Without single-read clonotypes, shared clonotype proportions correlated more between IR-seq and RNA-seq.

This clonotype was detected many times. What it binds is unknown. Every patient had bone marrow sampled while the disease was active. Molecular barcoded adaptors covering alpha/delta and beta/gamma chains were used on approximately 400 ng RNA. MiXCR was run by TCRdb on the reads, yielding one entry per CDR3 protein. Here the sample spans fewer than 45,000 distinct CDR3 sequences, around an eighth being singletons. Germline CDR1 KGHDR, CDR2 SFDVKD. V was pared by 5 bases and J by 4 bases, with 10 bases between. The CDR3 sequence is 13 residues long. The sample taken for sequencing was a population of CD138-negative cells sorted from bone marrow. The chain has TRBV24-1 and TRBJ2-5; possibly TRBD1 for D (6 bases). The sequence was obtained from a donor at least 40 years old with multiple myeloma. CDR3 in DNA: TGTGCCACCAGTGGCGAAGGGGGAGAGACCCAGTACTTC. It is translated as CATSGEGGETQYF.